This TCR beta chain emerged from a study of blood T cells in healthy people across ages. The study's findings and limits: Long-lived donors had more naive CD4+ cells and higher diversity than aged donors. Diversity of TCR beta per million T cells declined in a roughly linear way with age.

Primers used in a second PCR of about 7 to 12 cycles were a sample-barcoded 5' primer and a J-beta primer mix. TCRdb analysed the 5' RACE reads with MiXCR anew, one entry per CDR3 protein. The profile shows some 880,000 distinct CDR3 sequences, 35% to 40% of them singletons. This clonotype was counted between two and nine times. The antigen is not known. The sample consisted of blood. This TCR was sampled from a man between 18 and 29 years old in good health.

Here the CDR3 reads CASSPEGTGYGYTF. The CDR3 DNA reads TGTGCCAGCAGCCCCGAAGGGACAGGATATGGCTACACCTTC. The chain uses TRBV7-3 and TRBJ1-2, with 8 bases identical to TRBD1. V lost 5 bases to trimming and J lost 5 bases; unmatched junction nucleotides: 7. Germline V CDR1 and CDR2: SGHTA, FQGTGA. The length of the CDR3 is 14 residues. The variable domain in full, with the rest retrieved from reference TRBV7-3 and TRBJ1-2, is GAGVSQTPSNKVTEKGKYVELRCDPISGHTALYWYRQSLGQGPEFLIYFQGTGAADDSGLPNDRFFAVRPEGSVSTLKIQRTERGDSAVYLCASSPEGTGYGYTFGSGTRLTVV.